These T cell receptor beta chains were read from a single sample in a study of blood T cell repertoires in COVID-19. Only in-frame clones appear in the TCRdb table, and some are missing; sequencing was by immunoSEQ multiplex PCR. The sample includes about 64,000 clones, about nine tenths of them seen just once. The sequencing sample was made of peripheral blood. All receptors derive from a woman between 55 and 75 years old with COVID-19, enrolled during active disease. The CDR3 runs from the conserved cysteine through the conserved F or W.

J gene: TRBJ1-6
V gene: TRBV5-1
CDR3 protein: CASSPTGQVTPSPLHF

J gene: TRBJ1-1
V gene: TRBV27
CDR3 protein: CASSPGQGLAFF

J gene: TRBJ2-1
V gene: TRBV21-1
CDR3 protein: CASPSTGNSGEVEQFF

J gene: TRBJ2-1
V gene: TRBV24-1
CDR3 protein: CATAAYNEQFF

J gene: TRBJ1-1
V gene: TRBV5-1
CDR3 protein: CASSLGHRSNTEAFF

J gene: TRBJ2-5
V gene: TRBV9
CDR3 protein: CASSVGTTGQETQYF

J gene: TRBJ1-1
V gene: TRBV30
CDR3 protein: CAWSPGQNTEAFF

J gene: TRBJ2-1
V gene: TRBV5-1
CDR3 protein: CASSGSDGYNEQFF

J gene: TRBJ2-1
V gene: TRBV19
CDR3 protein: CASKPILGEASYNEQFF

J gene: TRBJ2-7
V gene: TRBV4-3
CDR3 protein: CASSQDRAYEQYF